The sequence of this T cell receptor beta chain was determined in a study of blood T cell repertoires in COVID-19. The repertoire was sequenced with immunoSEQ multiplex PCR; TCRdb's copy has only in-frame clones and lacks some. The repertoire consists of around 69,000 clones, with 80% to 85% occurring once and the leading ten covering about 10%. This CDR3 spans 13 amino acids. Looked up from germline, CDR1 is MNHEY and CDR2 is SMNVEV (reference sequence). Deletions cut 4 bases from V and 3 bases from J, with 9 bases between. The rearrangement uses TRBV27 and TRBJ1-2; a possible D gene is TRBD1 (5 bases). The receptor was derived from a man aged 50-59 years with active COVID-19. The sequenced sample consisted of peripheral blood. The CDR3 DNA follows: TGTGCCAGCAGTTCAACGGGGGACTATGGCTACACCTTC. It specifies CASSSTGDYGYTF.